Following are 21 T cell receptor beta chains from one sample sequenced in a study of cytomegalovirus exposure and HLA in healthy donors. Both 60 Vbeta primers and 13 Jbeta primers went into the PCR. Data came from immunoSEQ multiplex PCR; TCRdb stores just in-frame clones and leaves some out. The sample holds 150,000 to 250,000 clones, 65% to 90% seen once. The material sequenced was PBMCs. Source of these receptors: a woman between 45 and 60 years old in good health and CMV-seronegative.

This clone was observed a single time. This CDR3 is CASSQGAGTSGSETQYF. Here the CDR3 DNA reads TGCGCCAGCAGCCAAGGGGCGGGGACTAGCGGGAGCGAGACCCAGTACTTC. The gene calls are TRBV4-3 and TRBJ2-5, with 14 bases lining up with TRBD2. CDR1 and CDR2 (germline): LGHNA, YSLEER. This CDR3 is built from 17 residues. Trimming cost V 1 base and J 5 bases; bases outside gene matches: 6.

The rearrangement uses TRBV7-3 and TRBJ2-1; 10 bases are a match to TRBD2. The CDR3 covers 15 residues. CDR1 and CDR2 (germline): SGHTA, FQGTGA. J gave up 3 bases and V 5 bases, and 4 bases lay outside the gene matches. CDR3 DNA: TGTGCCAGCAGCCTCAGGACTAGCGGCTACAATGAGCAGTTCTTC. This translates into CASSLRTSGYNEQFF. The whole variable domain, remainder taken from reference TRBV7-3 and TRBJ2-1, is GAGVSQTPSNKVTEKGKYVELRCDPISGHTALYWYRQSLGQGPEFLIYFQGTGAADDSGLPNDRFFAVRPEGSVSTLKIQRTERGDSAVYLCASSLRTSGYNEQFFGPGTRLTVL.

The V call is TRBV6-1, the J call TRBJ2-5; TRBD2 matches 10 bases. This CDR3 spans 15 amino acids. Trimming cost V 11 bases and J 1 base; bases outside gene matches: 10. Per germline, CDR1 MNHNS and CDR2 SASEGT. The CDR3 region is CAGQRLAGAQETQYF. CDR3 DNA sequence: TGTGCCGGACAAAGGCTAGCGGGAGCCCAAGAGACCCAGTACTTC.

The J gene is TRBJ2-1, the V gene TRBV7-9; no clear D. Trimming stripped 7 bases from V and 4 bases from J, with 17 bases between. The CDR3 has 15 amino acids. Germline V CDR1 and CDR2: SEHNR, FQNEAQ (reference sequence). As DNA, the CDR3 is TGTGCCAGCAAAGGCGACTGGCGGATTTACAATGAGCAGTTCTTC. Its translation: CASKGDWRIYNEQFF.

The chain joins TRBV30 to TRBJ2-7, with 8 bases identical to TRBD2. Unmatched junction bases numbered 5, after V lost 3 bases and J lost 1 base. The CDR3 sequence is 14 residues long. Germline CDR1 reads GTSNPN; CDR2 reads SVGIG (reference sequence). The CDR3 coding sequence is TGTGCCTGGAGGCCGAGCGGGAGATCCTACGAGCAGTACTTC. Amino acids: CAWRPSGRSYEQYF.

The chain links TRBV29-1 to TRBJ1-2; 10 nucleotides match TRBD1. This CDR3 is 14 amino acids long. From germline, CDR1 is SQVTM and CDR2 ANQGSEA. The ends lost 1 base at V and 7 bases at J; junction bases unmatched: 6. CDR3 in DNA: TGCAGCGTTGAAGGACAGGGGGCGGGGGCTGGCTACACCTTC. This encodes CSVEGQGAGAGYTF.

This clone was counted a single time. The chain is built from TRBV19 and TRBJ1-1, with D perhaps TRBD1 (6 bases). Germline V gene sequence: CDR1 LNHDA, CDR2 SQIVND (reference sequence). Trimming left V 6 bases short and J 1 base short, with 18 bases between. CDR3 length: 16 amino acids. This CDR3 is CASRNHYRETNTEAFF. The DNA for the CDR3 is TGTGCCAGTAGAAACCATTACAGGGAGACGAACACTGAAGCTTTCTTT.

This clone was counted once. The chain links TRBV29-1 to TRBJ1-1, with no clear D. The ends were cut back, 7 bases at V and 3 bases at J, with 9 bases in the middle. The CDR3 is 11 amino acids. Germline-derived CDR1 and CDR2 are SQVTM and ANQGSEA. CDR3 residues: CSGGPHTEAFF. The CDR3 coding sequence is TGCAGCGGCGGGCCCCACACTGAAGCTTTCTTT.

The chain combines TRBV9 with TRBJ2-7; TRBD2 matches 8 bases. Looked up from germline, CDR1 is SGDLS and CDR2 is YYNGEE. The CDR3 length is 13 residues. The J segment lost 6 bases and the V segment lost 3 bases, leaving 5 bases of the junction unmatched. The CDR3 region has the DNA TGTGCCAGCAGCGCCGGGGGGGCAGGCGAGCAGTACTTC. This codes for CASSAGGAGEQYF.

The chain recombines TRBV6-1 with TRBJ2-5; TRBD2 agrees at 7 bases. Germline V CDR1 and CDR2: MNHNS, SASEGT. The trim removed 11 bases at V and 7 bases at J, leaving 13 bases unmatched. The CDR3 loop spans 13 amino acids. The CDR3, as DNA: TGTGCCTTCCTAAGACCGGGGGAGGGGACCCAGTACTTC. This encodes CAFLRPGEGTQYF.

The V call is TRBV4-3, the J call TRBJ2-3; 10 nucleotides align to TRBD2. The CDR3 has 17 residues. Unmatched junction bases numbered 9, after V lost 4 bases and J lost 2 bases. Germline V CDR1 and CDR2: LGHNA, YSLEER. This CDR3 reads CASSLSGTSETTDTQYF. CDR3 nucleotides: TGCGCCAGCAGCCTGTCCGGGACTAGCGAGACCACAGATACGCAGTATTTT.

The chain employs TRBV5-4 and TRBJ2-1, with TRBD2 matching 14 bases. V lost 4 bases and J lost 7; bases outside the gene matches: 4. CDR1 is SGHNT, CDR2 YYREEE, per germline (reference sequence). The CDR3 consists of 15 residues. The CDR3 region has the DNA TGTGCCAGCAGCAGGACTAGCGGGAGGCGTAATGAGCAGTTCTTC. It yields the protein CASSRTSGRRNEQFF.

This chain joins TRBV5-5 and TRBJ1-4; 9 positions match TRBD1. CDR1 and CDR2 (germline): SGHKS, YYEKEE (reference sequence). The ends lost 1 base at V and 4 bases at J; junction bases unmatched: 5. The CDR3 extends over 16 amino acids. The CDR3 here is CASSLHRGRSNEKLFF. As DNA, the CDR3 is TGTGCCAGCAGCTTGCACAGGGGGCGAAGTAATGAAAAACTGTTTTTT.

This chain joins TRBV11-1 and TRBJ2-2; 9 positions agree with TRBD1. The CDR3 consists of 17 residues. Per the germline V gene, CDR1 is SGHAT and CDR2 is FQDESV (reference sequence). V lost 4 bases to trimming and J lost 3 bases; unmatched junction nucleotides: 9. CDR3 DNA sequence: TGTGCCAGCAGCTGGGATCCGGGACAGGGATACACCGGGGAGCTGTTTTTT. It is translated as CASSWDPGQGYTGELFF.

A note on this clone: The sample contains more than one DNA sequence encoding this CDR3. V gene TRBV19 combines with J gene TRBJ1-5; D uncertain. V gave up 2 bases and J gave up 2 bases, with 4 bases separating them. CDR1 and CDR2 (germline): LNHDA, SQIVND (reference sequence). This CDR3 contains 13 residues. DNA of the CDR3: TGTGCCAGTAGTATACGGGGCAATCAGCCCCAGCATTTT. Its protein product is CASSIRGNQPQHF.

V and J are TRBV6-1 and TRBJ1-5; D unresolved. CDR3 length: 13 residues. Trimming cost V 7 bases and J 7 bases, with 14 bases left between them. The germline V gene has CDR1 MNHNS and CDR2 SASEGT. CDR3 in amino acids: CASNGQEDQPQHF. The CDR3 DNA reads as TGTGCCAGCAACGGGCAGGAGGACCAGCCCCAGCATTTT.

For this clone: Germline is not matched at one junction end, which may reflect a read error. The V call is TRBV7-9, the J call TRBJ2-7, with 7 bases that match TRBD2. Per germline, CDR1 SEHNR and CDR2 FQNEAQ (reference sequence). The CDR3 runs to 17 residues. For the CDR3, the DNA is TGTTCCAGCAGCTTAGCGGGTGTGGAAGGACTAGCCTACGAGCAGTACTTC. Translated: CSSSLAGVEGLAYEQYF.

The CDR3 nucleotides are TGTGCCAGCAGCTTAGCGGGCGCCGAGCAGTACTTC. Translating it yields CASSLAGAEQYF. The chain is built from TRBV7-8 and TRBJ2-5; D gene ambiguous. Judging by the DNA end, TRBJ2-7 fits better; the J call may be wrong. The CDR3 sequence is 12 residues long. Germline CDR1 is SGHVS and CDR2 is FQNEAQ.

The V call is TRBV7-2, the J call TRBJ2-7; D may be TRBD1 (5 bases). Per germline, CDR1 SGHTA and CDR2 FQGNSA. The V gene lost 0 bases and the J gene lost 0 bases, with 9 bases spanning the gap. This CDR3 region has 15 residues. The CDR3 nucleotides read TGTGCCAGCAGCTTAGCAGGGGTGAGCTCCTACGAGCAGTACTTC. Amino acids: CASSLAGVSSYEQYF.

The chain recombines TRBV4-3 with TRBJ2-4; tentative D call: TRBD1 (5 bases). CDR3 size: 13 residues. Trimming removed 2 bases at V and 5 bases at J, with 7 bases between. Germline V gene lookup returns CDR1 LGHNA and CDR2 YSLEER. For the CDR3, the DNA is TGCGCCAGCAGCCAAAGACAGCAAAACATTCAGTACTTC. It yields the protein CASSQRQQNIQYF.

This clone was observed once. The chain couples TRBV18 to TRBJ2-7; TRBD2 is a possible D gene (5 bases). There are 15 residues in the CDR3. Germline V lookup: CDR1 KGHSH, CDR2 LQKENI. Trimming pared 5 bases from V and 2 bases from J, leaving 16 bases between. CDR3 protein: CASSGSGIRTYEQYF. The CDR3 region has the DNA TGTGCCAGCTCAGGATCCGGGATAAGGACCTACGAGCAGTACTTC. Combining the CDR3 with reference TRBV18 and TRBJ2-7 gives the whole variable domain NAGVMQNPRHLVRRRGQEARLRCSPMKGHSHVYWYRQLPEEGLKFMVYLQKENIIDESGMPKERFSAEFPKEGPSILRIQQVVRGDSAAYFCASSGSGIRTYEQYFGPGTRLTVT.